This is a list of T cell receptor beta chains from one sample in a study of blood T cell repertoires in COVID-19. Sequencing used immunoSEQ multiplex PCR; TCRdb keeps in-frame clones, though not all of them. This table holds about 670,000 clones, 70% to 90% found once. The specimen was peripheral blood. These receptors were collected from a young woman with acute or convalescent COVID-19. Each CDR3 is given with its conserved first and last residue. The order of the fields is CDR3 DNA, CDR3 protein, V gene, J gene, clone size, D gene. A D gene is named only where the DNA matches it firmly. A row's size may be missing; if present it is once, few, many or a size class.

CDR3 DNA: TGTGCCAGCAGCTCTGCCCCCCGGGACAGGAACACTGAAGCTTTCTTT
CDR3 protein: CASSSAPRDRNTEAFF
V gene: TRBV6-2/TRBV6-3
J gene: TRBJ1-1
clone size: .
D gene: TRBD1

CDR3 DNA: TGTGCCAGCAGCGAATCGGACAGGGAGAACACTGAAGCTTTCTTT
CDR3 protein: CASSESDRENTEAFF
V gene: TRBV9
J gene: TRBJ1-1
clone size: .
D gene: TRBD1

CDR3 DNA: TGTGCCAGCAGTCAAAACAATCAGCCCCAGCATTTT
CDR3 protein: CASSQNNQPQHF
V gene: TRBV6-2/TRBV6-3
J gene: TRBJ1-5
clone size: few
D gene: .

CDR3 DNA: TGTGCCAGCAGCTTATACAGGGTGAACACTGAAGCTTTCTTT
CDR3 protein: CASSLYRVNTEAFF
V gene: TRBV7-3
J gene: TRBJ1-1
clone size: .
D gene: .

CDR3 DNA: TGTGCCAGCAGCGTAGGTGCTACAGGGGGCGACCTCGTTAGCTATGGCTACACCTTC
CDR3 protein: CASSVGATGGDLVSYGYTF
V gene: TRBV9
J gene: TRBJ1-2
clone size: few
D gene: TRBD1

CDR3 DNA: TGCGCCAGCAGCTTGGGAGAAAGACAGGGGGACTACGAGCAGTACTTC
CDR3 protein: CASSLGERQGDYEQYF
V gene: TRBV5-1
J gene: TRBJ2-7
clone size: .
D gene: TRBD1

CDR3 DNA: TGCGCCAGCAGCCAAGATGGGACAGGGGGGTCCGAGCAGTACTTC
CDR3 protein: CASSQDGTGGSEQYF
V gene: TRBV4-1
J gene: TRBJ2-7
clone size: .
D gene: TRBD1

CDR3 DNA: TGTGCCAGCAGCCCCGGACTAGCGGGGGTGCTAGATACGCAGTATTTT
CDR3 protein: CASSPGLAGVLDTQYF
V gene: TRBV11-3
J gene: TRBJ2-3
clone size: .
D gene: TRBD2

CDR3 DNA: TGTGCCAGCAGTTACTTGACAGGAACCGGGGAGCTGTTTTTT
CDR3 protein: CASSYLTGTGELFF
V gene: TRBV6-5
J gene: TRBJ2-2
clone size: .
D gene: .

CDR3 DNA: TGTGCCAGCAAATTGGGGGCCTCCTACGAGCAGTACTTC
CDR3 protein: CASKLGASYEQYF
V gene: TRBV6-5
J gene: TRBJ2-7
clone size: .
D gene: .

CDR3 DNA: TGTGCCAGCAGTGAGAGTACAGGGATTAACTATGGCTACACCTTC
CDR3 protein: CASSESTGINYGYTF
V gene: TRBV27
J gene: TRBJ1-2
clone size: .
D gene: .

CDR3 DNA: TGTGCCAGCAGTACCGGGACTTCTCCTTCCGAGACCCAGTACTTC
CDR3 protein: CASSTGTSPSETQYF
V gene: TRBV2
J gene: TRBJ2-5
clone size: .
D gene: .

CDR3 DNA: TGTGCCAGTAGTATAGATCGGGACAGTGAAGCTTTCTTT
CDR3 protein: CASSIDRDSEAFF
V gene: TRBV19
J gene: TRBJ1-1
clone size: .
D gene: TRBD1

CDR3 DNA: TGCGCCAGCAGCCAAGAATCGGGGAGAGGTCAGCCCCAGCATTTT
CDR3 protein: CASSQESGRGQPQHF
V gene: TRBV4-3
J gene: TRBJ1-5
clone size: .
D gene: .

CDR3 DNA: TGTGCCAGCAGCGTCCCATATGGGAGGAACACTGAAGCTTTCTTT
CDR3 protein: CASSVPYGRNTEAFF
V gene: TRBV7-9
J gene: TRBJ1-1
clone size: once
D gene: .

CDR3 DNA: TGTGCCAGTAGCCTCGTTTCTAATCAGCCCCAGCATTTT
CDR3 protein: CASSLVSNQPQHF
V gene: TRBV19
J gene: TRBJ1-5
clone size: .
D gene: .